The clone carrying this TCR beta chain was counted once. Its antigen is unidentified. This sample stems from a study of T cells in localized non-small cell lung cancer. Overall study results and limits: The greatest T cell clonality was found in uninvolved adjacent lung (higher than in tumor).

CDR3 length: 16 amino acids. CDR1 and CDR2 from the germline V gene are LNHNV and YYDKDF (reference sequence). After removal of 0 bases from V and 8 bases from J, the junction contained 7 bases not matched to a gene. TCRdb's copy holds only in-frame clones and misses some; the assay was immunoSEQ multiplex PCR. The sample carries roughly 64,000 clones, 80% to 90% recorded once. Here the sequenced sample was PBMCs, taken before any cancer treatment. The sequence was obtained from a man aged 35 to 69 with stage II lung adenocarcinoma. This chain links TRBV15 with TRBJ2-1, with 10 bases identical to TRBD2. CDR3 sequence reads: CATSRDLASGRDEQFF. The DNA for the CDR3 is TGTGCCACCAGCAGAGATCTGGCTAGCGGGAGAGATGAGCAGTTCTTC.